This T cell receptor (beta chain) was documented in a study of graft-versus-host responses after intestinal transplantation. In the study overall: All recipients were given anti-thymocyte globulin induction, and tacrolimus and steroids were then administered for roughly 3 years. Findings and limits, study-wide: Individuals who had graft-donor T cell macrochimerism had allografts that showed high graft-versus-host to host-versus-graft clonal ratios.

Assay: immunoSEQ multiplex PCR; the TCRdb copy retains only in-frame clones and omits some. This table holds approximately 130,000 clones, 85% to 95% found once. As to this clone: Its antigen remains unknown.

The V gene lost 0 bases and the J gene lost 9 bases, with 12 bases spanning the gap. The CDR3 consists of 14 residues. From germline, CDR1 is MNHEY and CDR2 SVGAGI. This receptor was taken from a human donor who received an intestinal transplant. The sequencing here drew on unstimulated CD4+ T cells sorted from spleen or lymph node cells, taken before intestinal transplant. The V call is TRBV6-5, the J call TRBJ2-1, with D perhaps TRBD1 (6 bases). The CDR3 bases are TGTGCCAGCAGTTACTCTACAGGGATGCGTGAGCAGTTCTTC. Translated, it gives CASSYSTGMREQFF.